The 15 T cell receptor beta chains below were found in one sample sequenced in a study of shared T cell receptors in the human thymus. Generated by immunoSEQ multiplex PCR, the TCRdb table keeps only in-frame clones and is missing some. The sample shows 650,000 to 950,000 clones, 75% to 90% of them seen only once. This same sample was also part of a study on human thymus T cells.

Sequencing was done on a sample of thymocytes. Receptor source: a girl under three years old with a congenital heart defect.

The rearrangement uses TRBV4-2 and TRBJ2-3; TRBD2 matches 7 bases. CDR3 length: 15 amino acids. Unmatched junction bases numbered 8, after V lost 5 bases and J lost 3 bases. The germline V gene encodes CDR1 LGHNA and CDR2 YNFKEQ. The CDR3 bases are TGTGCCAGCAGCGGCCGGGCGCGGGAGACAGATACGCAGTATTTT. Its protein product is CASSGRARETDTQYF.

The chain couples TRBV27 to TRBJ1-1; 12 nucleotides match TRBD1. The V segment lost 5 bases and the J segment 3 bases; nucleotides outside the gene matches: 10. Germline-derived CDR1 and CDR2 are MNHEY and SMNVEV (reference sequence). The CDR3 is made up of 17 amino acids. The CDR3 bases are TGTGCCAGCAGTCCCCCGGGACAGGGGGCTACGGACACTGAAGCTTTCTTT. Translation: CASSPPGQGATDTEAFF.

V is TRBV4-3 and J is TRBJ1-6; 11 bases match TRBD1. The V segment lost 0 bases and the J segment 5 bases; nucleotides outside the gene matches: 12. The CDR3 loop spans 20 amino acids. CDR1 is LGHNA, CDR2 YSLEER, per germline. As DNA, the CDR3 is TGCGCCAGCAGCCAAGACAAGTGGACAGGGGGCGAGCCTCATAATTCACCCCTCCACTTT. Encoded protein: CASSQDKWTGGEPHNSPLHF.

The chain joins TRBV28 to TRBJ1-1; D not certain. V lost 6 bases and J 4 bases, leaving 27 bases between the germline ends. CDR1 and CDR2 from the germline V gene are MDHEN and SYDVKM. The CDR3 spans 18 residues. CDR3 DNA: TGTGCCAGCAGCCTCACCCGAAGATTCGAGGTGCTAATCACTGAAGCTTTCTTT. It translates to CASSLTRRFEVLITEAFF.

The chain couples TRBV7-2 to TRBJ1-5; D may be TRBD1 (5 bases). The CDR3 spans 15 residues. The germline V gene has CDR1 SGHTA and CDR2 FQGNSA. Trimming left V 1 base short and J 9 bases short, with 16 bases between. The CDR3 DNA follows: TGTGCCAGCAGCTTAGACTCGGAGGGGCCGTTGCCCCAGCATTTT. Protein product: CASSLDSEGPLPQHF.

For the CDR3, the DNA is TGTGCCAGCACCGACAAAACTGAAGCTTTCTTT. This gives the protein CASTDKTEAFF. This sequence joins TRBV27 and TRBJ1-1; D gene ambiguous. V lost 7 bases to trimming and J lost 5 bases, with 8 bases between them. The CDR3 is made up of 11 amino acids. Looked up from germline, CDR1 is MNHEY and CDR2 is SMNVEV (reference sequence).

The chain has TRBV7-2 and TRBJ2-1; D remains ambiguous. The CDR3 spans 16 residues. The V end was cut by 5 bases, the J end by 1 base, with 15 bases between. CDR1 is SGHTA and CDR2 is FQGNSA in the germline V gene. The CDR3 sequence is CASSLDTVPSYNEQFF. CDR3 coding DNA: TGTGCCAGCAGCCTCGACACCGTCCCTTCCTACAATGAGCAGTTCTTC.

V and J are TRBV19 and TRBJ1-1; TRBD1 matches at 9 bases. Germline values: CDR1 LNHDA, CDR2 SQIVND (reference sequence). This CDR3 spans 14 amino acids. The junction had 13 bases not matched to a gene; V was cut back by 9 bases and J by 8 bases. The CDR3 nucleotides are TGTGCCAGCGCACGGGGGGGACAGGGCTCCGAAGCTTTCTTT. Translation gives CASARGGQGSEAFF.

The rearrangement uses TRBV4-3 and TRBJ2-5, with D maybe TRBD2 (7 bases). Germline V lookup: CDR1 LGHNA, CDR2 YSLEER. V gave up 0 bases and J gave up 0 bases, with 14 bases separating them. The CDR3 totals 17 residues. CDR3 sequence: CASSQDQEGGYQETQYF. The CDR3 DNA follows: TGCGCCAGCAGCCAAGATCAGGAGGGGGGGTACCAAGAGACCCAGTACTTC.

In this sample, this clone turned up once. This chain joins TRBV19 and TRBJ1-1; a possible D gene is TRBD1 (6 bases). V was pared by 6 bases and J by 1 base, with 12 bases between. This CDR3 contains 14 residues. The V gene's germline CDR1 is LNHDA and CDR2 SQIVND (reference sequence). CDR3 residues: CASRIWGQNTEAFF. The CDR3, as DNA: TGTGCCAGTAGAATTTGGGGACAGAACACTGAAGCTTTCTTT. Full variable domain (remainder filled in from reference TRBV19 and TRBJ1-1): DGGITQSPKYLFRKEGQNVTLSCEQNLNHDAMYWYRQDPGQGLRLIYYSQIVNDFQKGDIAEGYSVSREKKESFPLTVTSAQKNPTAFYLCASRIWGQNTEAFFGQGTRLTVV.

The V gene is TRBV4-3, the J gene TRBJ2-1; possibly TRBD1 for D (5 bases). The CDR3 contains 15 residues. Trimming removed 3 bases from V and 5 bases from J, with 14 bases in between. CDR1 is LGHNA, CDR2 YSLEER, per germline. The CDR3 loop is CASSQKDRTDNEQFF. The DNA for the CDR3 is TGCGCCAGCAGCCAGAAAGACAGAACAGACAATGAGCAGTTCTTC.

This rearrangement joins TRBV5-5 to TRBJ2-7; a possible D gene is TRBD2 (6 bases). Trimming pared 2 bases from V and 7 bases from J, leaving 16 bases between. The germline gives CDR1 SGHKS, CDR2 YYEKEE (reference sequence). The CDR3 length is 14 residues. DNA for the CDR3: TGTGCCAGCAGCTTACTGGCCCCGGAGGGTGAGCAGTACTTC. Translating gives CASSLLAPEGEQYF. The variable domain in full, with the rest retrieved from reference TRBV5-5 and TRBJ2-7, is DAGVTQSPTHLIKTRGQQVTLRCSPISGHKSVSWYQQVLGQGPQFIFQYYEKEERGRGNFPDRFSARQFPNYSSELNVNALLLGDSALYLCASSLLAPEGEQYFGPGTRLTVT.

The genes are TRBV6-5 and TRBJ1-2; D not resolved. Trimming took 7 bases from V and 6 from J, leaving 12 bases between them. The germline V gene encodes CDR1 MNHEY and CDR2 SVGAGI. The CDR3 extends over 12 amino acids. The CDR3 protein is CASTSGSHGYTF. The CDR3 DNA sequence: TGTGCCAGCACCTCGGGTAGCCATGGCTACACCTTC.

A few counts support this clone. The J gene is TRBJ1-1, the V gene TRBV19; D not resolved. The CDR3 is 17 amino acids. From germline, CDR1 is LNHDA and CDR2 SQIVND (reference sequence). V shed 3 bases and J shed 6 bases, with 23 bases lying between them. In nucleotides, the CDR3 is TGTGCCAGTAGTATGTTCGGGGAGAATCGTGAATTCCCTGAAGCTTTCTTT. Encoded protein: CASSMFGENREFPEAFF.

The chain joins TRBV27 to TRBJ2-1; 11 bases fit TRBD1. The germline V gene encodes CDR1 MNHEY and CDR2 SMNVEV (reference sequence). The V gene end was trimmed by 5 bases and the J gene end by 7 bases; junction bases not matched to a gene: 7. The CDR3 runs to 15 residues. This chain's CDR3 is CASSPPGQGANEQFF. CDR3 nucleotides: TGTGCCAGCAGTCCCCCCGGACAGGGGGCGAATGAGCAGTTCTTC.